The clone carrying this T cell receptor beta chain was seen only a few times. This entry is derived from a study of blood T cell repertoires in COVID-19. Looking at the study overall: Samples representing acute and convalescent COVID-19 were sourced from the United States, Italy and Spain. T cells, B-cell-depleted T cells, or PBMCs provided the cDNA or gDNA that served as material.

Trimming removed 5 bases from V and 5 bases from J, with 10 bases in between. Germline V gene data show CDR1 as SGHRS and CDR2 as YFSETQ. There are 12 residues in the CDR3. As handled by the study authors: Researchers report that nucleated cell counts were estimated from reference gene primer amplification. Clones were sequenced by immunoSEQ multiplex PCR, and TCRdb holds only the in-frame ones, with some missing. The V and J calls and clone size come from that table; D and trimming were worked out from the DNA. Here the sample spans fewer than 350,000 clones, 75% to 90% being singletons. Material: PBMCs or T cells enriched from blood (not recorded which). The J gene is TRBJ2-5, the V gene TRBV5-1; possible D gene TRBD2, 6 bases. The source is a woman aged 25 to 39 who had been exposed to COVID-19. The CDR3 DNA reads TGCGCCAGCAGTTCAGGAGGGGAGACCCAGTACTTC. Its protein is CASSSGGETQYF.